The 15 T cell receptor beta chains presented below share a single source sample, sequenced in a study of blood T cell repertoires in COVID-19. Repertoires were generated with immunoSEQ multiplex PCR, while TCRdb's copy carries only in-frame clones and drops some. The sample includes 50,000 to 70,000 clones, 65% to 90% of them seen just once. The source material was peripheral blood. The receptors were gathered from a woman aged 55-70 years with acute or convalescent COVID-19.

This rearrangement joins TRBV10-3 to TRBJ1-3, with a tentative D call TRBD1 (5 bases). V lost 9 bases and J 0 bases, leaving 15 bases between the germline ends. Germline CDR1 ENHRY, CDR2 SYGVKD. The length of the CDR3 is 15 residues. The CDR3 nucleotides are TGTGCCATAACAGGCCAAGGTTACTCTGGAAACACCATATATTTT. It specifies CAITGQGYSGNTIYF.

CDR3 region: CASSLASGTEAFF. In nucleotides, the CDR3 is TGTGCCAGCAGCTTAGCGTCGGGTACTGAAGCTTTCTTT. The gene calls are TRBV7-9 and TRBJ1-1; D remains ambiguous. The CDR3 is 13 residues long. The V end lost 0 bases, the J end lost 5 bases, and 7 bases lay between the germline ends. From germline, CDR1 is SEHNR and CDR2 FQNEAQ (reference sequence).

This clone was detected only once. The chain is built from TRBV7-9 and TRBJ2-1, with 9 bases identical to TRBD2. The length of the CDR3 is 15 residues. The ends lost 5 bases at V and 6 bases at J; junction bases unmatched: 8. Germline V gene lookup returns CDR1 SEHNR and CDR2 FQNEAQ (reference sequence). CDR3 loop: CASSPKGGGANEQFF. DNA of the CDR3: TGTGCCAGCAGCCCGAAGGGCGGGGGGGCCAATGAGCAGTTCTTC.

This clone has a single count. V and J are TRBV4-2 and TRBJ2-3; 11 bases are shared with TRBD2. J gave up 1 base and V 3 bases, and 0 bases lay outside the gene matches. CDR1 and CDR2 (germline): LGHNA, YNFKEQ. CDR3 length: 15 amino acids. This chain's CDR3 is CASSQGLAGTDTQYF. Written as DNA, the CDR3 is TGTGCCAGCAGCCAGGGACTAGCGGGCACAGATACGCAGTATTTT.

The chain employs TRBV5-1 and TRBJ2-3; D might be TRBD1 (8 bases). Per the germline V gene, CDR1 is SGHRS and CDR2 is YFSETQ. With 7 bases removed from V and 1 base from J, the gap between germline ends came to 13 bases. The CDR3 is 14 residues long. The CDR3 reads CASERGQGTDTQYF. As DNA, the CDR3 is TGCGCCAGCGAGCGGGGACAGGGCACAGATACGCAGTATTTT.

The CDR3 protein is CASSPSGSNSPLHF. The CDR3 DNA follows: TGTGCCAGCAGTCCCTCGGGGTCTAATTCACCCCTCCACTTT. This sequence joins TRBV28 and TRBJ1-6; D uncertain. CDR3 size: 14 residues. With 5 bases removed from V and 6 bases from J, the gap between germline ends came to 11 bases. Germline V lookup: CDR1 MDHEN, CDR2 SYDVKM.

The chain joins TRBV5-1 to TRBJ2-2; TRBD1 aligns across 9 bases. Per the germline V gene, CDR1 is SGHRS and CDR2 is YFSETQ. The junction had 7 bases not matched to a gene; V was cut back by 2 bases and J by 5 bases. The CDR3 consists of 16 residues. CDR3 bases: TGCGCCAGCAGCTTAAAAATCGGACAGGGGACCGGGGAGCTGTTTTTT. Amino acid sequence: CASSLKIGQGTGELFF.

This clone was seen just once. V usage is TRBV5-4 and J usage is TRBJ1-2; 8 positions agree with TRBD1. Germline CDR1 is SGHNT and CDR2 is YYREEE (reference sequence). The CDR3 contains 13 residues. The trim removed 4 bases at V and 3 bases at J, leaving 2 bases unmatched. CDR3 coding DNA: TGTGCCAGCAGCGAGGACAGGGACTATGGCTACACCTTC. Translated, it gives CASSEDRDYGYTF.

The chain recombines TRBV5-4 with TRBJ2-5; TRBD2 is a possible D gene (5 bases). Germline V gene data show CDR1 as SGHNT and CDR2 as YYREEE (reference sequence). This CDR3 is 14 amino acids long. V lost 3 bases and J 4 bases, leaving 13 bases between the germline ends. CDR3 sequence: CASSSEGPAETQYF. The DNA of the CDR3 is TGTGCCAGCAGCTCCGAGGGCCCGGCAGAGACCCAGTACTTC.

V gene TRBV6-5 combines with J gene TRBJ2-4; 9 positions agree with TRBD2. After removal of 5 bases from V and 0 bases from J, the junction contained 2 bases not matched to a gene. This CDR3 has 15 residues. Germline V gene lookup returns CDR1 MNHEY and CDR2 SVGAGI. The CDR3 DNA is TGTGCCAGCAGTCGCGGGGGGGGAGCCAAAAACATTCAGTACTTC. It yields the protein CASSRGGGAKNIQYF.

The chain employs TRBV5-6 and TRBJ1-4; TRBD1 might be the D (5 bases). The germline V gene has CDR1 SGHDT and CDR2 YYEEEE. Between the trimmed V and J ends, which lost 4 bases and 11 bases, there was a span of 18 bases. The CDR3 runs to 14 residues. CDR3 DNA sequence: TGTGCCAGCAGCCTGGAGGCGAGCCGGGGGAAACTGTTTTTT. It translates to CASSLEASRGKLFF.

The chain combines TRBV20-1 with TRBJ2-7, with D perhaps matching TRBD1 (5 bases). The CDR3 totals 14 residues. CDR1 is DFQATT and CDR2 is SNEGSKA in the germline V gene (reference sequence). V shed 3 bases and J shed 3 bases, with 15 bases lying between them. The CDR3 DNA reads as TGCAGTGCTAGTCTCACAGGCGGTATCTACGAGCAGTACTTC. Its protein product is CSASLTGGIYEQYF.

The V gene is TRBV6-4, the J gene TRBJ2-1; TRBD2 agrees at 8 bases. Looked up from germline, CDR1 is MRHNA and CDR2 is SNTAGT. Trimming removed 10 bases from V and 2 bases from J; junction bases left unmatched: 13. The CDR3 length is 16 residues. The CDR3 reads CANQSRERGTYNEQFF. CDR3 DNA sequence: TGTGCCAACCAGTCCCGAGAGCGGGGGACCTACAATGAGCAGTTCTTC.

The V gene is TRBV11-2, the J gene TRBJ2-6, with 10 bases fitting TRBD1. CDR3 length: 17 amino acids. Germline lookup yields CDR1 SGHAT and CDR2 FQNNGV. V was pared by 5 bases and J by 0 bases, with 4 bases of the junction left unmatched. CDR3 sequence (DNA): TGTGCCAGCAGCCCGGACAGGGGGATCTCTGGGGCCAACGTCCTGACTTTC. Protein sequence: CASSPDRGISGANVLTF.

The chain's CDR3 is CASSETSGGLYNEQFF. The CDR3 bases are TGTGCCAGCAGTGAGACTAGCGGGGGGCTTTACAATGAGCAGTTCTTC. The V gene is TRBV6-1, the J gene TRBJ2-1; 13 bases are shared with TRBD2. The V and J ends lost 3 bases and 4 bases, in that order; junction bases with no gene match: 3. The germline gives CDR1 MNHNS, CDR2 SASEGT. CDR3 length equals 16 residues.